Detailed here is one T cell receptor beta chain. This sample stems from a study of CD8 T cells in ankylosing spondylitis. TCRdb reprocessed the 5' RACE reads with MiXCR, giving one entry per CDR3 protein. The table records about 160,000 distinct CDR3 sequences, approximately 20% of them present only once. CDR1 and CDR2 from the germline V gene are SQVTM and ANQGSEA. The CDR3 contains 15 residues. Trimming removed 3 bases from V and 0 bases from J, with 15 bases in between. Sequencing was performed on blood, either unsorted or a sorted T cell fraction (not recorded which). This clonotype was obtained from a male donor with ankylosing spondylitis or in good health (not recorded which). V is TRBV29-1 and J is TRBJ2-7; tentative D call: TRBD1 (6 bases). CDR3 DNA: TGCAGCGTTGAGACGGACAGAAGCCACTCCTACGAGCAGTACTTC. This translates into CSVETDRSHSYEQYF.